Shown below are 5 T cell receptor beta chains from a single sample sequenced in a study of blood T cell repertoires in COVID-19. The data were produced by immunoSEQ multiplex PCR, yet TCRdb's version contains in-frame clones alone and is incomplete. Here the sample spans 300,000 or so clones, 80% to 90% being singletons. Sequencing was performed on PBMCs or T cells enriched from blood (not recorded which). The receptors derive from a woman aged 18 to 35 who had recovered from COVID-19.

V is TRBV9 and J is TRBJ1-1; no reliable D call. V lost 5 bases, J lost 6 bases, and 20 bases lay in between. This CDR3 spans 15 amino acids. Germline assignment: CDR1 SGDLS and CDR2 YYNGEE. DNA for the CDR3: TGTGCCAGCAGTCCTTCAGAGACGGGAAGGGCTGAAGCTTTCTTT. This encodes CASSPSETGRAEAFF.

The DNA of the CDR3 is TGTGCCAGCAGCGGGGGGGAAACGGCTGAAGCTTTCTTT. Translation gives CASSGGETAEAFF. The V call is TRBV9, the J call TRBJ1-1; a weak D match, TRBD1 (5 bases). Looked up from germline, CDR1 is SGDLS and CDR2 is YYNGEE. This CDR3 spans 13 amino acids. V was clipped by 3 bases and J by 6 bases, with 12 bases between them.

V usage is TRBV10-1 and J usage is TRBJ1-2; the match to TRBD1 covers 11 bases. V trimming: 7 bases; J trimming: 5 bases; junction bases outside the gene matches: 9. Germline assignment: CDR1 WNHNN and CDR2 SYGVQD (reference sequence). This CDR3 spans 15 amino acids. The CDR3 DNA sequence: TGCGCCAGCAACCCGAAGGGACAGGGGGTTTATGGCTACACCTTC. Translating it yields CASNPKGQGVYGYTF.

This clone has more than one count but fewer than ten. This chain joins TRBV30 and TRBJ2-3, with 9 positions matching TRBD2. Germline V CDR1 and CDR2: GTSNPN, SVGIG (reference sequence). V was clipped by 2 bases and J by 0 bases; unmatched bases: 12. CDR3 size: 18 residues. CDR3 sequence reads: CAWSRGLGLAGSTDTQYF. The CDR3 bases are TGTGCCTGGAGTCGCGGTCTGGGGCTAGCGGGAAGCACAGATACGCAGTATTTT. Variable domain in full (rest from reference TRBV30 and TRBJ2-3): SQTIHQWPATLVQPVGSPLSLECTVEGTSNPNLYWYRQAAGRGLQLLFYSVGIGQISSEVPQNLSASRPQDRQFILSSKKLLLSDSGFYLCAWSRGLGLAGSTDTQYFGPGTRLTVL.

This clone appeared many times. The rearrangement links TRBV6-1 to TRBJ1-1, with D unresolved. The CDR3 runs 13 residues. Looked up from germline, CDR1 is MNHNS and CDR2 is SASEGT. V shed 1 base and J shed 3 bases, with 6 bases lying between them. The CDR3 here is CASSEVSYTEAFF. The CDR3 DNA reads as TGTGCCAGCAGTGAAGTTAGCTACACTGAAGCTTTCTTT.